One and the same sample provided the 32 T cell receptor beta chains below, sequenced in a study of vaccination and CD4 T cells after COVID-19. The Oncomine TCR Beta short-read assay sequenced DNA from cultured CD4+ T cells. The authors extracted genomic DNA from cultured CD4+ T cells. TCRdb processed the PCR reads anew with MiXCR; each CDR3 protein has one entry. The sample consists of around 9,300 distinct CDR3 sequences, about 38% of them appearing once. The antigens these receptors bind are not known. Treatment denoted: 10-day PBMC culture with coronavirus spike peptide pools or control peptides (ViraFEST assay). Prior to the COVID-19 pandemic (2011-2018), the unexposed donor's CD4+ T cells were collected. What was sequenced was CD4+ T cells from blood, cultured in vitro. The source is a human donor in good health.

V and J are TRBV6-2 or TRBV6-3 and TRBJ2-6; D is unresolved. The germline V gene encodes CDR1 MNHEY and CDR2 SVGEGT. This CDR3 is 15 amino acids long. The ends were cut back, 3 bases at V and 2 bases at J, with 8 bases in the middle. The DNA of the CDR3 is TGTGCCAGCAGTTATAGGAAGACTGGGGCCAACGTCCTGACTTTC. It encodes CASSYRKTGANVLTF.

This sequence joins TRBV24-1 and TRBJ2-1, with 12 nucleotides matching TRBD2. The germline V gene encodes CDR1 KGHDR and CDR2 SFDVKD. The V segment lost 8 bases and the J segment 4 bases; nucleotides outside the gene matches: 23. The CDR3 is 21 amino acids. This chain's CDR3 is CATMVGAPSSGRAEGYNEQFF. The DNA for the CDR3 is TGTGCCACCATGGTTGGCGCCCCTTCTAGCGGGAGGGCAGAGGGGTACAATGAGCAGTTCTTC.

This clonotype was seen more than once but under ten times. The chain joins TRBV15 to TRBJ2-3; D is possibly TRBD1 or TRBD2 (5 bases each). The germline V and J ends were trimmed by 0 bases and 11 bases, with 12 bases remaining between them. There are 13 residues in the CDR3. Germline V gene lookup returns CDR1 LNHNV and CDR2 YYDKDF (reference sequence). The CDR3 loop is CATSRDGAGEQYF. CDR3 sequence (DNA): TGTGCCACCAGCAGAGATGGGGCGGGCGAGCAGTATTTT.

This clonotype was observed once. V is TRBV27 and J is TRBJ2-7; TRBD1 matches 7 bases. The germline V gene encodes CDR1 MNHEY and CDR2 SMNVEV (reference sequence). The CDR3 consists of 14 residues. J gave up 2 bases and V 4 bases, and 5 bases lay outside the gene matches. The chain's CDR3 is CASSSRGQTYEQYF. CDR3 in DNA: TGTGCCAGCAGTTCCAGGGGACAGACCTACGAGCAGTACTTC.

This clonotype has only a few counts. V is TRBV20-1 and J is TRBJ2-1; tentatively, D is TRBD2 (5 bases). The CDR3 contains 12 residues. The germline gives CDR1 DFQATT, CDR2 SNEGSKA (reference sequence). Deletions cut 2 bases from V and 9 bases from J, with 11 bases between. The chain's CDR3 is CSARPFGSEQFF. The CDR3 coding sequence is TGCAGTGCTAGACCTTTTGGGAGTGAGCAGTTCTTC.

This clonotype rates as medium-sized. The chain is built from TRBV28 and TRBJ1-6; D remains ambiguous. Germline V gene sequence: CDR1 MDHEN, CDR2 SYDVKM. V was pared by 11 bases and J by 4 bases, with 12 bases between. The CDR3 spans 13 residues. The CDR3 sequence: CAVGSSYNSPLHF. The CDR3 DNA is TGTGCCGTAGGCTCGTCGTATAATTCACCCCTCCACTTT.

In its sample, this clonotype was seen a few times. The rearrangement links TRBV7-9 to TRBJ1-1; 8 bases line up with TRBD1. Germline V gene data show CDR1 as SEHNR and CDR2 as FQNEAQ (reference sequence). The V gene end was trimmed by 3 bases and the J gene end by 7 bases; junction bases not matched to a gene: 1. CDR3 size: 12 residues. DNA for the CDR3: TGTGCCAGCAGCTTTACAGGGGGTGAAGCTTTCTTT. It yields the protein CASSFTGGEAFF.

The chain uses TRBV7-9 and TRBJ2-3, with 7 bases lining up with TRBD1. The CDR3 length is 16 residues. The trim removed 5 bases at V and 2 bases at J, leaving 10 bases unmatched. The germline V gene encodes CDR1 SEHNR and CDR2 FQNEAQ (reference sequence). CDR3 sequence: CASSALLTGATDTQYF. Here the CDR3 DNA reads TGTGCCAGCAGCGCCTTACTTACAGGGGCCACAGATACGCAGTATTTT.

The CDR3 region is CASSNAGRNTGELFF. The CDR3 nucleotides are TGTGCCAGTAGTAACGCTGGGCGGAACACCGGGGAGCTGTTTTTT. The chain joins TRBV19 to TRBJ2-2; the D is unclear. Looked up from germline, CDR1 is LNHDA and CDR2 is SQIVND (reference sequence). With 4 bases removed from V and 1 base from J, the gap between germline ends came to 10 bases. The CDR3 contains 15 residues.

This clonotype was counted between two and nine times. The J gene is TRBJ2-7, the V gene TRBV6-2 or TRBV6-3, with TRBD1 as a possible D gene (5 bases). Germline lookup yields CDR1 MNHEY and CDR2 SVGEGT. CDR3 size: 14 residues. V lost 5 bases to trimming and J lost 2 bases, with 13 bases between them. The CDR3 DNA is TGTGCCAGCAGTCGACAGCTACTTACCTACGAGCAGTACTTC. It translates to CASSRQLLTYEQYF.

V and J are TRBV24-1 and TRBJ2-3, with D perhaps TRBD1 (5 bases). CDR1 is KGHDR and CDR2 is SFDVKD in the germline V gene. Between the trimmed V and J ends, which lost 3 bases and 9 bases, there was a span of 18 bases. CDR3 length equals 15 residues. The CDR3 sequence: CATSDPRTPPDTQYF. In nucleotides, the CDR3 is TGTGCCACCAGTGATCCCAGGACACCACCCGACACGCAGTATTTT.

The V and J genes are TRBV20-1 and TRBJ1-2, with D possibly TRBD1 on 6 matching bases. The CDR3 extends over 13 amino acids. Germline V gene sequence: CDR1 DFQATT, CDR2 SNEGSKA (reference sequence). Trimming shortened V by 4 bases and J by 8 bases, and 17 bases separated the two germline ends. The CDR3 region is CSAIVGGAQGYTF. CDR3 bases: TGCAGTGCTATAGTGGGGGGGGCGCAGGGCTACACCTTC.

This clonotype was counted between two and nine times. The rearrangement uses TRBV7-8 and TRBJ2-2, with a tentative D call TRBD1 (6 bases). Germline V lookup: CDR1 SGHVS, CDR2 FQNEAQ. The CDR3 has 14 amino acids. Trimming cost V 4 bases and J 7 bases, with 13 bases left between them. CDR3 sequence (DNA): TGTGCCAGCAGCTCGAGATGGACAGACGGGGAGCTGTTTTTT. Protein: CASSSRWTDGELFF.

The chain employs TRBV28 and TRBJ1-5, with D possibly matching TRBD1 (6 bases). There are 14 residues in the CDR3. Trimming cost V 5 bases and J 6 bases, with 14 bases left between them. Germline CDR1 MDHEN, CDR2 SYDVKM. CDR3 coding DNA: TGTGCCAGCAGTCTAGGGGGGCCAGGTCAGCCCCAGCATTTT. Amino acid sequence: CASSLGGPGQPQHF. Using reference TRBV28 and TRBJ1-5 for the parts outside the CDR3, the full variable domain is DVKVTQSSRYLVKRTGEKVFLECVQDMDHENMFWYRQDPGLGLRLIYFSYDVKMKEKGDIPEGYSVSREKKERFSLILESASTNQTSMYLCASSLGGPGQPQHFGDGTRLSIL.

The V and J genes are TRBV6-4 and TRBJ2-1; the match to TRBD2 covers 8 bases. V trimming: 2 bases; J trimming: 6 bases; junction bases outside the gene matches: 0. The CDR3 covers 13 residues. Germline values: CDR1 MRHNA, CDR2 SNTAGT. The CDR3 DNA follows: TGTGCCAGCAGTGACGGGACTAGCAATGAGCAGTTCTTC. Amino acid sequence: CASSDGTSNEQFF.

The CDR3 sequence: CASSKRPGRPNEQFF. For the CDR3, the DNA is TGTGCCAGCAGCAAACGGCCAGGGAGGCCGAATGAGCAGTTCTTC. The chain employs TRBV21-1 and TRBJ2-1; whether TRBD2, the table's D call, matches the DNA was not checked. TRBV21-1 is reported as a pseudogene. The CDR3 sequence is 15 residues long.

This clonotype has just a few counts. The chain is built from TRBV6-2 or TRBV6-3 and TRBJ2-7; D is ambiguous. The germline V gene has CDR1 MNHEY and CDR2 SVGEGT. V was cut by 6 bases and J by 3 bases, with 33 bases left in between. The CDR3 contains 20 residues. CDR3 DNA: TGTGCCAGCAGACAACACAATCCAGATCCCCGGGTCCCCTACCGCTACGAGCAGTACTTC. The encoded protein is CASRQHNPDPRVPYRYEQYF.

This clonotype was seen more than once but under ten times. The chain recombines TRBV7-2 with TRBJ2-7; 9 bases agree with TRBD1. J gave up 3 bases and V 5 bases, and 8 bases lay outside the gene matches. Germline CDR1 and CDR2: SGHTA and FQGNSA. The CDR3 runs to 15 residues. The CDR3 DNA sequence: TGTGCCAGCAGCAAACCCGGGACAGGGAACTACGAGCAGTACTTC. Protein sequence: CASSKPGTGNYEQYF.

This chain joins TRBV20-1 and TRBJ2-5; the D is unclear. V lost 6 bases and J lost 2, with 10 bases in between. This CDR3 is 12 amino acids long. CDR1 DFQATT and CDR2 SNEGSKA come from the germline V gene (reference sequence). The DNA of the CDR3 is TGCAGTGCGCGTGGCAGGCAAGAGACCCAGTACTTC. Translation gives CSARGRQETQYF.

Judged by abundance, this clonotype is large. The V and J genes are TRBV24-1 and TRBJ2-3; D is perhaps TRBD2 (5 bases). CDR1 and CDR2 (germline): KGHDR, SFDVKD. The CDR3 totals 14 residues. V dropped 0 bases and J dropped 8 bases, with 11 bases sitting between them. CDR3 DNA sequence: TGTGCCACCAGTGATTTGCCGCAGGCGGGTACGCAGTATTTT. This gives the protein CATSDLPQAGTQYF.

CDR3 protein: CASSLRPANSPLHF. CDR3 coding DNA: TGTGCCAGCAGTTTACGGCCAGCAAATTCACCCCTCCACTTT. This rearrangement joins TRBV28 to TRBJ1-6, with D uncertain. The germline gives CDR1 MDHEN, CDR2 SYDVKM. The CDR3 is 14 amino acids. Trimming cost V 2 bases and J 7 bases, with 9 bases left between them.

The chain carries TRBV7-9 and TRBJ2-3; 7 bases agree with TRBD1. This CDR3 contains 16 residues. With 4 bases clipped from V and 0 bases from J, the junction kept 7 bases outside the gene matches. Germline loops: CDR1 SEHNR, CDR2 FQNEAQ (reference sequence). CDR3 sequence reads: CASSSGWTGSTDTQYF. The CDR3 DNA follows: TGTGCCAGCAGCTCCGGTTGGACAGGTAGCACAGATACGCAGTATTTT.

The chain recombines TRBV30 with TRBJ2-7, with D possibly matching TRBD2 (6 bases). Trimming took 4 bases from V and 4 from J, leaving 20 bases between them. The CDR3 sequence is 15 residues long. Per the germline V gene, CDR1 is GTSNPN and CDR2 is SVGIG (reference sequence). The CDR3 DNA reads TGTGCCTGGACCCGAGTGTATCCTAGCGAGTACGAGCAGTACTTC. Translation: CAWTRVYPSEYEQYF. Full variable domain (outside the CDR3, taken from reference TRBV30 and TRBJ2-7): SQTIHQWPATLVQPVGSPLSLECTVEGTSNPNLYWYRQAAGRGLQLLFYSVGIGQISSEVPQNLSASRPQDRQFILSSKKLLLSDSGFYLCAWTRVYPSEYEQYFGPGTRLTVT.

In its sample, this clonotype was seen a few times. This chain joins TRBV6-2 or TRBV6-3 and TRBJ2-3; D uncertain. Trimming took off 7 bases at V and 4 bases at J, with 6 bases between the two ends. Germline V gene lookup returns CDR1 MNHEY and CDR2 SVGEGT. This CDR3 comprises 11 residues. The CDR3 region has the DNA TGTGCCAGCACCCTGGCAGATACGCAGTATTTT. It translates to CASTLADTQYF.

The J gene is TRBJ2-5, the V gene TRBV20-1, with D tentatively TRBD2 (7 bases). This CDR3 region has 14 residues. Germline V CDR1 and CDR2: DFQATT, SNEGSKA (reference sequence). The V and J ends lost 6 bases and 4 bases respectively, with 18 bases between them. CDR3 protein: CSAPTGGPRETQYF. The CDR3, as DNA: TGCAGTGCGCCTACCGGGGGGCCGCGAGAGACCCAGTACTTC.

This clonotype has a handful of counts. This sequence joins TRBV20-1 and TRBJ2-5, with 7 bases aligning to TRBD2. The V segment lost 6 bases and the J segment 4 bases; nucleotides outside the gene matches: 2. CDR1 is DFQATT, CDR2 SNEGSKA, per germline (reference sequence). The CDR3 runs to 11 residues. The CDR3 spells CSAGGRETQYF. CDR3 sequence (DNA): TGCAGTGCCGGGGGGAGAGAGACCCAGTACTTC.

This clonotype occurred a few times. The rearrangement joins TRBV7-9 to TRBJ1-5, with unresolved D. This CDR3 has 15 amino acids. Germline-derived CDR1 and CDR2 are SEHNR and FQNEAQ (reference sequence). Trimming stripped 0 bases from V and 0 bases from J, with 6 bases between. CDR3 DNA: TGTGCCAGCAGCTTAGCTGGGGATAGCAATCAGCCCCAGCATTTT. It is translated as CASSLAGDSNQPQHF.

The V call is TRBV7-3, the J call TRBJ1-3; TRBD1 agrees at 8 bases. The CDR3 totals 15 residues. The J segment lost 11 bases and the V segment lost 4 bases, leaving 13 bases of the junction unmatched. CDR1 is SGHTA and CDR2 is FQGTGA in the germline V gene. The CDR3 is CASSSGQGPGSAIYF. The CDR3 DNA is TGTGCCAGCAGCTCAGGACAGGGCCCCGGTTCGGCCATATATTTT.

This chain uses TRBV19 with TRBJ2-6; TRBD2 matches 7 bases. The germline gives CDR1 LNHDA, CDR2 SQIVND (reference sequence). The length of the CDR3 is 15 residues. CDR3 nucleotides: TGTGGGACTCTCGGGGGGAACTCTGGGGCCAACGTCCTGACTTTC. Translation gives CGTLGGNSGANVLTF.

The chain uses TRBV28 and TRBJ1-5, with TRBD1 matching over 7 bases. Germline V gives CDR1 MDHEN, CDR2 SYDVKM. CDR3 size: 16 residues. V shed 6 bases, J shed 1 base, and the junction held 9 bases outside the gene matches. As DNA, the CDR3 is TGTGCCAGCAGCCCCACCGACAGGGTGAGCAATCAGCCCCAGCATTTT. Its protein product is CASSPTDRVSNQPQHF.

This rearrangement joins TRBV7-9 to TRBJ1-6; no firm D call. V was clipped by 2 bases and J by 6 bases, with 2 bases between them. Germline CDR1 reads SEHNR; CDR2 reads FQNEAQ (reference sequence). The CDR3 extends over 12 amino acids. The CDR3 region is CASSLSNSPLHF. The CDR3 DNA reads TGTGCCAGCAGCTTAAGTAATTCACCCCTCCACTTT.

In DNA, the CDR3 is TGCAGTGCTCCCCCCCCCAACTATGGCTACACCTTC. Its protein product is CSAPPPNYGYTF. V gene TRBV20-1 combines with J gene TRBJ1-2; D gene unclear. The CDR3 consists of 12 residues. Germline values: CDR1 DFQATT, CDR2 SNEGSKA (reference sequence). Between the trimmed V and J ends, which lost 5 bases and 2 bases, there was a span of 9 bases.